This paragraph covers one T cell receptor beta chain sequence. Sequence at one end of the junction differs from germline and may be a read error. The entry originates in a study of blood T cells in healthy people across ages. Sample-barcoded 5' priming and a J-beta primer mix drove a second PCR of roughly 6 to 12 cycles. In TCRdb, the 5' RACE reads were re-called with MiXCR into one record per CDR3 protein. The data show about 2 million distinct CDR3 sequences, roughly 52% seen once. Germline CDR1 reads SNHLY; CDR2 reads FYNNEI. The CDR3 spans 20 residues. The V gene is TRBV2, the J gene TRBJ2-1; 11 positions match TRBD2. The sequencing sample was made of blood. The TCR originated in a woman aged 35 to 49 in good health. CDR3 residues: CASSDSFGVAGGLNYNERFF. The CDR3 coding sequence is TGTGCCAGCAGTGACAGCTTTGGGGTAGCGGGGGGGCTCAACTACAATGAGCGGTTCTTC. Full variable domain (outside the CDR3, taken from reference TRBV2 and TRBJ2-1): EPEVTQTPSHQVTQMGQEVILRCVPISNHLYFYWYRQILGQKVEFLVSFYNNEISEKSEIFDDQFSVERPDGSNFTLKIRSTKLEDSAMYFCASSDSFGVAGGLNYNERFFGPGTRLTVL.